This TCR beta chain was recovered during a study of high-grade serous ovarian cancer treatment subgroups (dated by TCRdb to about 2021). With regard to the full study: On average, sequencing produced approximately 15,000 reads and around 6,900 unique TCR beta rearrangements for each sample. One primary tumor sample and two metastatic tumor samples were collected from each patient, for a total of roughly 90 samples. The study examined TCR beta repertoires in high-grade serous ovarian cancer patients who were grouped under a laparoscopic triage algorithm by complete gross resection or by neoadjuvant chemotherapy response. The cohort comprised 30 or so patients: about ten with no residual disease after primary surgery (R0), about ten excellent NACT responders, and about ten poor NACT responders. Study-wide conclusions, independent of this receptor: Because bulk tumor TCR sequencing provided no spatial information, insight into HGSC tumor complexity and diversity was limited. Repertoire similarity between tumors of the same patient ranged 0.11 to 0.79, whereas almost no similarity was seen between different patients. TCR clonal relatedness showed a positive correlation with neoantigen level and a trend toward positive correlation with copy number variation and mutation load from whole-genome sequencing. TCR repertoire analyses were focused on CDR3, and CDR1 and CDR2 were not analyzed.

Tumor samples were collected prior to definitive surgery or chemotherapy. The MD Anderson Biospecimen Extraction Resource handled genomic DNA extraction, while the MD Anderson Cancer Genomics Laboratory carried out the TCR sequencing. The 100 or so tumor samples underwent high-throughput TCR profiling using ImmunoSEQ. The authors processed their data as follows. Richness (unique productive sequences), clonality, evenness and relatedness were included as repertoire diversity metrics, and similarity between samples was assessed with the Bhattacharyya coefficient. In a sensitivity analysis, TCRs with fewer than two reads were excluded, and consistent conclusions were obtained. As stored in TCRdb, this immuneACCESS dataset retains in-frame rearrangements with V and J assigned. A fraction of the clones does not appear; measured against another copy, unresolved V genes explain less than half of the discrepancy, and the remainder lacks a known reason. The V and J calls and the clone size are those of that table, but D and trimming were determined from the DNA. The sample contains about 5,700 clones, 75% to 85% of them found a single time. The ten largest clones take up 5% to 7.5% of the sample.

CDR1 MDHEN and CDR2 SYDVKM were looked up in the germline V gene. V sheds 7 bases and J sheds 10 bases, leaving 17 bases between their ends. Including cysteine and phenylalanine, the CDR3 has 14 amino acids. This entry keeps only the CDR3 DNA: 42 bases, framed from base 1. About this clone: What antigen it recognizes has not been identified. No per-base quality is available; no much larger clone lies one base away.

This receptor was identified in a human donor with high-grade serous ovarian cancer. The V and J segments used are TRBV28 and TRBJ1-6; TRBD1 is possibly the D segment (6 matching bases). Sequenced sample: tumor tissue. At the DNA level, the sequence is TGTGCCAGCACAAGAGGGGGTGTGGGCTCACCCCTCCACTTT. Its product reads: CASTRGGVGSPLHF.